Listed here are 16 T cell receptor beta chains from one sample, sequenced in a study of blood T cell repertoires in COVID-19 (dated by TCRdb to about 2020). Receptor libraries were prepared by the immunoSEQ multiplex PCR assay. In TCRdb, the immuneACCESS table is reduced to in-frame sequences with V and J assigned. These tables do not hold every clone; where another copy was compared, an unresolved V gene accounts for under half, and the others remain unexplained. Present in this sample are over 80,000 clones, approximately 86% of which were seen just once. The ten most abundant clones make up around 1.3% of the sample. Specimen: peripheral blood. The source of these receptors is an elderly man with active or convalescent COVID-19.

CDR3 sequence reads: CASSSGTGAREQYF. DNA of the CDR3: TGTGCCAGCAGCTCCGGGACAGGGGCTCGCGAGCAGTACTTC. This chain uses TRBV7-3 with TRBJ2-7; TRBD1 matches 10 bases. Germline loops: CDR1 SGHTA, CDR2 FQGTGA. The CDR3 consists of 14 residues. J was trimmed by 6 bases and V by 4 bases; bases with no gene match: 6.

This clone occurred once. CDR3 residues: CASSKRLAGQETQYF. The CDR3 coding sequence is TGTGCCAGCAGCAAGAGGCTAGCGGGTCAAGAGACCCAGTACTTC. V and J are TRBV5-4 and TRBJ2-5; 8 nucleotides match TRBD2. This CDR3 region has 15 residues. CDR1 and CDR2 from the germline V gene are SGHNT and YYREEE (reference sequence). The J segment lost 2 bases and the V segment lost 4 bases, leaving 7 bases of the junction unmatched.

The chain uses TRBV10-3 and TRBJ2-7; 7 bases are shared with TRBD2. V trimming: 2 bases; J trimming: 5 bases; junction bases outside the gene matches: 18. This CDR3 comprises 18 residues. The V gene's germline CDR1 is ENHRY and CDR2 SYGVKD. CDR3 residues: CAISENDGGAGAKDEQYF. The CDR3 region has the DNA TGTGCCATCAGTGAGAACGACGGTGGGGCGGGAGCTAAGGACGAGCAGTACTTC.

This chain connects TRBV29-1 to TRBJ2-2, with TRBD2 matching over 16 bases. CDR3 length: 16 residues. Germline V lookup: CDR1 SQVTM, CDR2 ANQGSEA. The J segment lost 6 bases and the V segment lost 7 bases, leaving 8 bases of the junction unmatched. CDR3 nucleotides: TGCAGCGGGCTACTCGGGACTAGCGGGAGGGCCGGGGAGCTGTTTTTT. Translation gives CSGLLGTSGRAGELFF.

The chain employs TRBV2 and TRBJ2-3; maybe TRBD1 (6 bases). Trimming took 6 bases from V and 4 from J, leaving 14 bases between them. Per germline, CDR1 SNHLY and CDR2 FYNNEI. The CDR3 covers 14 residues. CDR3: CASSPTGLADTQYF. The CDR3 DNA follows: TGTGCCAGCAGCCCGACAGGTTTAGCAGATACGCAGTATTTT.

The rearrangement joins TRBV5-6 to TRBJ1-4, with 10 positions matching TRBD1. The V gene's germline CDR1 is SGHDT and CDR2 YYEEEE. Germline trimming cut 2 bases from V and 10 bases from J; bases unmatched to any gene: 5. The CDR3 has 14 residues. The CDR3, as DNA: TGTGCCAGCAGCTTCGGGACAGGGGAGGTAAAACTGTTTTTT. It encodes CASSFGTGEVKLFF.

The J gene is TRBJ1-5, the V gene TRBV6-5; D may be TRBD1 (5 bases). V gave up 0 bases and J gave up 7 bases, with 13 bases separating them. CDR1 and CDR2 (germline): MNHEY, SVGAGI. The CDR3 is 15 amino acids. DNA of the CDR3: TGTGCCAGCAGTTACTCGAGCGTAGGGGTCCAGCCCCAGCATTTT. It codes for CASSYSSVGVQPQHF.

The CDR3 nucleotides read TGTGCCAGCAGCTTAGACGCCCGAGGTGAGCAGTTCTTC. Amino acid sequence: CASSLDARGEQFF. The chain has TRBV7-2 and TRBJ2-1; D call uncertain. The CDR3 length is 13 residues. From germline, CDR1 is SGHTA and CDR2 FQGNSA. The V gene lost 1 base and the J gene lost 9 bases, with 10 bases spanning the gap.

The V gene is TRBV7-2, the J gene TRBJ2-3, with 13 nucleotides matching TRBD2. The CDR3 spans 19 residues. Trimming at V came to 1 base and at J to 4 bases, leaving 11 bases not matched to a gene. CDR1 is SGHTA, CDR2 FQGNSA, per germline. CDR3 nucleotides: TGTGCCAGCAGCTTAGGAGAGTTCGGGACTAGCGGGATCCCAGATACGCAGTATTTT. The encoded protein is CASSLGEFGTSGIPDTQYF. Using reference TRBV7-2 and TRBJ2-3 for the parts outside the CDR3, the full variable domain is GAGVSQSPSNKVTEKGKDVELRCDPISGHTALYWYRQSLGQGLEFLIYFQGNSAPDKSGLPSDRFSAERTGGSVSTLTIQRTQQEDSAVYLCASSLGEFGTSGIPDTQYFGPGTRLTVL.

V and J are TRBV18 and TRBJ1-6; D unresolved. The CDR3 has 15 residues. Trimming removed 3 bases from V and 0 bases from J, with 6 bases in between. The V gene's germline CDR1 is KGHSH and CDR2 LQKENI. CDR3 sequence: CASSPGSSYNSPLHF. The DNA for the CDR3 is TGTGCCAGCTCACCGGGGAGCTCCTATAATTCACCCCTCCACTTT.

J is TRBJ1-2 and V is TRBV4-2; tentatively, D is TRBD1 (5 bases). In germline, CDR1 is LGHNA, CDR2 YNFKEQ. The CDR3 contains 13 residues. Trimming pared 6 bases from V and 4 bases from J, leaving 12 bases between. The CDR3 DNA reads as TGTGCCAGCAGTGAAGCGGGGCTCTATGGCTACACCTTC. Translating it yields CASSEAGLYGYTF.

The chain combines TRBV19 with TRBJ1-3, with a possible D match to TRBD1 (5 bases). The germline CDR1 and CDR2 sequences are LNHDA and SQIVND (reference sequence). This CDR3 spans 16 amino acids. Trimming took off 4 bases at V and 4 bases at J, with 17 bases between the two ends. CDR3 DNA sequence: TGTGCCAGTAGTACGACAGTGACTCGGACAGGAAACACCATATATTTT. Amino acids: CASSTTVTRTGNTIYF.

V gene TRBV5-6 combines with J gene TRBJ1-5, with 9 bases matching TRBD1. The germline V gene has CDR1 SGHDT and CDR2 YYEEEE. V was clipped by 5 bases and J by 6 bases; unmatched bases: 6. The CDR3 totals 14 residues. This CDR3 reads CASSPTGGSQPQHF. DNA of the CDR3: TGTGCCAGCAGTCCGACAGGGGGATCTCAGCCCCAGCATTTT. The variable domain in full, with the rest retrieved from reference TRBV5-6 and TRBJ1-5, is DAGVTQSPTHLIKTRGQQVTLRCSPKSGHDTVSWYQQALGQGPQFIFQYYEEEERQRGNFPDRFSGHQFPNYSSELNVNALLLGDSALYLCASSPTGGSQPQHFGDGTRLSIL.

J is TRBJ1-2 and V is TRBV25-1; D perhaps matches TRBD1 (5 bases). The V end lost 6 bases, the J end lost 2 bases, and 13 bases lay between the germline ends. This CDR3 is 14 amino acids long. Germline CDR1 MGHDK, CDR2 SYGVNS. DNA for the CDR3: TGTGCCAGCAGCTTTAGAGACAGAAACTATGGCTACACCTTC. Protein sequence: CASSFRDRNYGYTF.

The chain couples TRBV29-1 to TRBJ2-3, with D perhaps matching TRBD1 (6 bases). The V and J ends lost 4 bases and 9 bases respectively, with 8 bases between them. Germline V gene data show CDR1 as SQVTM and CDR2 as ANQGSEA. The CDR3 runs to 10 residues. In DNA form, the CDR3 reads TGCAGCGTTGTACAGGGAACGCAGTATTTT. Its translation: CSVVQGTQYF.

V gene TRBV28 combines with J gene TRBJ1-5; no clear D gene. V gave up 8 bases and J gave up 3 bases, with 11 bases separating them. The CDR3 is made up of 13 amino acids. Germline lookup yields CDR1 MDHEN and CDR2 SYDVKM. In nucleotides, the CDR3 is TGTGCCAGCGGTTGGGAGGACAATCAGCCCCAGCATTTT. It encodes CASGWEDNQPQHF.